These T cell receptor beta chains were read from a single sample in a study of T cells in placental villitis. Assay used: immunoSEQ multiplex PCR; TCRdb lists only in-frame clones, some missing. Among about 240 clones, 95% to 97% were seen once, and the ten largest hold around 7%. The sample taken for sequencing was placental tissue containing maternal and fetal cells. These receptors came from a human donor in good health; the placental T cells may come from both mother and fetus. The CDR3 runs from the conserved cysteine through the conserved F or W. D genes are given only for firm matches. Clone size is given for some rows only: seen once, a few or many times, or a class if the clone is expanded.

d_call	v_call	j_call	clone_size	cdr3_nt	cdr3_aa
TRBD2	TRBV6-4	TRBJ2-1	-	TGTGCCAGCAGTGACCAGACTAGCGCCCCCAATGAGCAGTTCTTC	CASSDQTSAPNEQFF
TRBD1	TRBV19	TRBJ1-5	-	TGTGCCAGTAGTATAGGTCGACAGGGCGGTCAGCCCCAGCATTTT	CASSIGRQGGQPQHF
-	TRBV12-3/TRBV12-4	TRBJ1-1	-	TGTGCCAGCAGTTTGGGTTTTGCAGCTTTCTTT	CASSLGFAAFF
-	TRBV9	TRBJ2-1	-	TGTGCCAGCAGCGTAGGACAGGGGACTAGGGTATACAATGAGCAGTTCTTC	CASSVGQGTRVYNEQFF
-	TRBV27	TRBJ2-1	-	TGTGCCAGCAGTTTAAGTGCTAGCAGTGTCCGCTACAATGAGCAGTTCTTC	CASSLSASSVRYNEQFF
-	TRBV6-2/TRBV6-3	TRBJ2-3	-	TGTGCTAGCAGTTCGGGGGACGTCACAGATACGCAGTATTTT	CASSSGDVTDTQYF
-	TRBV2	TRBJ1-2	-	TGTGCCAGCAGTGAAGCGCAGGGGTTTTTTTTTGGCTACACCTTC	CASSEAQGFFFGYTF
-	TRBV29-1	TRBJ1-2	-	TGCAGCGTTGAAGCACAGCCCTATGGCTACACCTTC	CSVEAQPYGYTF
-	TRBV10-3	TRBJ1-6	-	TGTGCCATCAGTGAGTCATTGTCCGGGGGCGGTTCACCCCTCCACTTT	CAISESLSGGGSPLHF
-	TRBV6-1	TRBJ1-6	-	TGTGCCAGCAGTGAATGGGGACTGCTGAGCTACTCACCCCTCCACTTT	CASSEWGLLSYSPLHF
-	TRBV6-5	TRBJ1-6	-	TGTGCCAGCGCGACGAGGACAGCGAATTCACCCCTCCACTTT	CASATRTANSPLHF
TRBD1	TRBV19	TRBJ1-3	-	TGTGCCAGTAGTATAGGAGGGACAGCAGGAAACACCATATATTTT	CASSIGGTAGNTIYF
-	TRBV6-2/TRBV6-3	TRBJ2-2	once	TGTGCCAGCAGTTACGAACTAGCACCCACCGGGGAGCTGTTTTTT	CASSYELAPTGELFF
-	TRBV5-1	TRBJ1-3	once	TGCGCCAGCAGCTTGGGGTGGGGTGCCGGAAACACCATATATTTT	CASSLGWGAGNTIYF
-	TRBV6-5	TRBJ1-5	-	TGTGCCAGCATGTCCTGGACTAATCAGCCCCAGCATTTT	CASMSWTNQPQHF
-	TRBV6-5	TRBJ1-2	-	TGTGCCAGCAGTTACGGCGGACAGAAATATGGCTACACCTTC	CASSYGGQKYGYTF
TRBD1	TRBV4-1	TRBJ1-2	once	TGCGCCAGCGGGCTCTCGGGACAGGGGGCAAGGGGCTATGGCTACACCTTC	CASGLSGQGARGYGYTF
TRBD1	TRBV6-2/TRBV6-3	TRBJ2-1	-	TGTGCCAGCAGTCCGGGGACAGGGGAGAGGAATGAGCAGTTCTTC	CASSPGTGERNEQFF
TRBD2	TRBV15	TRBJ2-1	-	TGTGCCACCAGCAGAGTGCATCTAGGACTAGCGGAGAGCAATGAGCAGTTCTTC	CATSRVHLGLAESNEQFF
-	TRBV7-2	TRBJ2-1	-	TGTGCCAGCAGCTGGTCCTACAATGAGCAGTTCTTC	CASSWSYNEQFF
-	TRBV7-2	TRBJ1-1	-	TGTGCCAGCAGCTTAGCGTTCCCCGGGGGAGCTTTCTTT	CASSLAFPGGAFF
-	TRBV4-3	TRBJ2-6	-	TGCGCCAGCAGCCAGGGTGGGGCCAACGTCCTGACTTTC	CASSQGGANVLTF
TRBD1	TRBV7-8	TRBJ1-1	-	TGTGCCAGCAGCTTAGGTTACAGGGGTTTGATGAACACTGAAGCTTTCTTT	CASSLGYRGLMNTEAFF
-	TRBV12-5	TRBJ1-1	-	TGTCACAGAGAGATCGAGAAAGCTTTCTTT	CHREIEKAFF
-	TRBV6-2/TRBV6-3	TRBJ2-3	-	TGTGCCAGCAGTAACGGCCGGGTGGAGACGGATACGCAGTATTTT	CASSNGRVETDTQYF
-	TRBV19	TRBJ2-3	-	TGTGCCAGTAGTTGGAGGGCTAGCACAGATACGCAGTATTTT	CASSWRASTDTQYF
-	TRBV7-9	TRBJ2-7	-	TGTGCCAGCAGCTTAGCCCTGACAGCCTACGAGCAGTACTTC	CASSLALTAYEQYF
TRBD2	TRBV10-3	TRBJ2-2	-	TGTGCCATCAGTGGGACTAGCGGGAGGGCCACCGGGGAGCTGTTTTTT	CAISGTSGRATGELFF
-	TRBV4-3	TRBJ1-5	-	TGCGCCAGCAGCCAAGATTTCGGTCGCAATCAGCCCCAGCATTTT	CASSQDFGRNQPQHF
-	TRBV4-2	TRBJ2-5	-	TGTGCCAGCAGCCAAGATCAAGAGACCCAGTACTTC	CASSQDQETQYF
-	TRBV27	TRBJ1-4	-	TGTGCCAGCAGTTTATCGCTGGGGACTGCTAATGAAAAACTGTTTTTT	CASSLSLGTANEKLFF
TRBD2	TRBV6-4	TRBJ2-2	-	TGTGCCAGCAGTCCGACTAGCGGGAGCACCGGGGAGCTGTTTTTT	CASSPTSGSTGELFF
-	TRBV3-1/TRBV3-2	TRBJ2-4	few	TGTGCCAGCAGCAGAAAAAACATTCAGTACTTC	CASSRKNIQYF
TRBD1	TRBV24-1	TRBJ2-7	-	TGTGCCACCTCTCCTCGGGACAGGGGCAACGAGCAGTACTTC	CATSPRDRGNEQYF
-	TRBV7-2	TRBJ2-7	-	TGTGCCAGCAGCTCTACGGGTAGCGGCTACGAGCAGTACTTC	CASSSTGSGYEQYF
-	TRBV30	TRBJ2-3	-	TGTGCCGGGACACGGGGCGGGAGAGCAGATACGCAGTATTTT	CAGTRGGRADTQYF
TRBD2	TRBV30	TRBJ2-3	-	TGTGCCTGGAGGCGGACTAGCGGGCTCACAGATACGCAGTATTTT	CAWRRTSGLTDTQYF
-	TRBV4-3	TRBJ2-7	-	TGCGCCAGCAGCCCCGTGCTCTCAGGGGTCTTTAGAGAGCAGTACTTC	CASSPVLSGVFREQYF
TRBD1	TRBV28	TRBJ1-1	-	TGTGCCAGCAGTCTCTGGCACAGGGGACAGAACACTGAAGCTTTTTTT	CASSLWHRGQNTEAFF
TRBD1	TRBV5-6	TRBJ2-7	-	TGTGCCAGCAGCTTCCGAACAGGGGGTCCCTACGAGCAGTACTTC	CASSFRTGGPYEQYF
TRBD2	TRBV4-1	TRBJ2-1	-	TGCGCCAGCAGCCAGGAAGCCAGCGGGGGTCCGTACAATGAGCAGTTCTTC	CASSQEASGGPYNEQFF
TRBD1	TRBV18	TRBJ2-7	-	TGTGCCAGCTCACTCTTCGGACAGGGTACGAACTACGAGCAGTACTTC	CASSLFGQGTNYEQYF
-	TRBV5-8	TRBJ2-3	-	TGTGTCAGCAGCTTGGGCCCCACAGGGTTCCAGGCAGATACGCAGTATTTT	CVSSLGPTGFQADTQYF
TRBD1	TRBV10-3	TRBJ2-2	-	TGTGCCATCTCCGGGACAGGGAACACCGGGGAGCTGTTTTTT	CAISGTGNTGELFF
-	TRBV5-6	TRBJ2-1	-	TGTGCCAGCAGCTTGGACGGATACTCCTACAATGAGCAGTTCTTC	CASSLDGYSYNEQFF
-	TRBV29-1	TRBJ2-7	-	TGCAGCGTTGTTAAGGGGGACCACGAGCAGTACTTC	CSVVKGDHEQYF
-	TRBV6-2/TRBV6-3	TRBJ2-3	-	TGTGCCAGCAGTTCGGGGGACGTCACAGATACGCAGTATTTT	CASSSGDVTDTQYF
-	TRBV6-4	TRBJ2-3	-	TGTGCCAGCAGTGACTCTGCAGGGAGCACAGATACGCAGTATTTT	CASSDSAGSTDTQYF
-	TRBV10-3	TRBJ1-1	-	TGTGCCATCAGCGGTGATCGGACACTTGCTGAAGCTTTCTTT	CAISGDRTLAEAFF
TRBD2	TRBV7-8	TRBJ2-5	-	TGTGCCAGCAGCTTTAGCGGGCAAGAGACCCAGTACTTC	CASSFSGQETQYF
-	TRBV10-3	TRBJ1-1	-	TGTGCCATCAGTGTTTCATTAAAAAGCGGTGACACTGAAGCTTTCTTT	CAISVSLKSGDTEAFF
-	TRBV12-3/TRBV12-4	TRBJ2-5	-	TGTGCCAGCAGTTTCGCCGGACAGACTGAGCACTTC	CASSFAGQTEHF
-	TRBV4-2	TRBJ2-5	-	TGTGCCAGCAGCCAAGGAAAGCGTTCGGAGACCCAGTACTTC	CASSQGKRSETQYF
TRBD2	TRBV4-1	TRBJ2-7	-	TGCGCCAGCAGCCAAACTAGCGGGAGCTCCTACGAGCAGTACTTC	CASSQTSGSSYEQYF